What follows are 27 T cell receptor beta chains derived from one specimen sequenced in a study of CD8 T cells in Susac syndrome. The authors reverse transcribed roughly 0.5 to 1 ug RNA with random hexamers. TCRdb passed the immunoSEQ multiplex PCR reads through MiXCR, listing each CDR3 protein once. Of over 150,000 distinct CDR3 sequences listed, under 95% are singletons. The sequenced material came from CD4+ T cells from PBMCs. The source is a human donor with multiple sclerosis.

The V gene is TRBV19, the J gene TRBJ2-1; D might be TRBD1 or TRBD2, each matching 5 bases. V dropped 5 bases and J dropped 8 bases, with 16 bases sitting between them. Germline V lookup: CDR1 LNHDA, CDR2 SQIVND (reference sequence). This CDR3 contains 14 residues. The DNA for the CDR3 is TGTGCCAGTAGTGGACACAGAGGGGTCTATGAGCAGTTCTTC. Protein: CASSGHRGVYEQFF.

This chain connects TRBV20-1 to TRBJ2-5; D gene unclear. From germline, CDR1 is DFQATT and CDR2 SNEGSKA (reference sequence). The V end was cut by 3 bases, the J end by 3 bases, with 11 bases between. This CDR3 comprises 13 residues. The CDR3 protein is CSASRTRKETQYF. The CDR3 DNA is TGCAGTGCTAGCCGGACCCGGAAAGAGACCCAGTACTTC.

The chain employs TRBV30 and TRBJ1-4; D is unclear. Germline loops: CDR1 GTSNPN, CDR2 SVGIG (reference sequence). With 2 bases removed from V and 1 base from J, the gap between germline ends came to 11 bases. This CDR3 contains 15 residues. CDR3 sequence: CAWSPPQETNEKLFF. CDR3 DNA: TGTGCCTGGAGTCCACCCCAGGAAACTAATGAAAAACTGTTTTTT.

The chain is built from TRBV20-1 and TRBJ1-2, with TRBD1 matching 8 bases. Germline trimming cut 5 bases from V and 7 bases from J; bases unmatched to any gene: 9. This CDR3 comprises 13 residues. In germline, CDR1 is DFQATT, CDR2 SNEGSKA (reference sequence). CDR3 region: CSAFWLDRGGYTF. Here the CDR3 DNA reads TGCAGTGCTTTCTGGTTAGACAGGGGTGGCTACACCTTC.

V usage is TRBV20-1 and J usage is TRBJ1-5, with unresolved D. The CDR3 has 15 amino acids. V was pared by 0 bases and J by 3 bases, with 12 bases between. CDR1 is DFQATT and CDR2 is SNEGSKA in the germline V gene (reference sequence). The DNA for the CDR3 is TGCAGTGCTAGAGATTTCGGGCAGGTCAATCAGCCCCAGCATTTT. Translated: CSARDFGQVNQPQHF.

This sequence joins TRBV6-5 and TRBJ2-4, with D perhaps given as TRBD1 or TRBD2 (5 bases each). The CDR3 spans 16 residues. The germline V gene encodes CDR1 MNHEY and CDR2 SVGAGI. V was cut by 0 bases and J by 6 bases, with 15 bases left in between. As DNA, the CDR3 is TGTGCCAGCAGTTACTCGTACCAGTATGGGGGAAACATTCAGTACTTC. This translates into CASSYSYQYGGNIQYF.

The chain recombines TRBV7-9 with TRBJ2-2; TRBD1 aligns across 7 bases. V lost 4 bases and J lost 3; bases outside the gene matches: 5. Per the germline V gene, CDR1 is SEHNR and CDR2 is FQNEAQ (reference sequence). This CDR3 has 15 amino acids. The CDR3 DNA is TGTGCCAGCAGCTCCGCAGGGGGTTACACCGGGGAGCTGTTTTTT. This codes for CASSSAGGYTGELFF. Filled out from reference TRBV7-9 and TRBJ2-2, the complete variable domain reads DTGVSQNPRHKITKRGQNVTFRCDPISEHNRLYWYRQTLGQGPEFLTYFQNEAQLEKSRLLSDRFSAERPKGSFSTLEIQRTEQGDSAMYLCASSSAGGYTGELFFGEGSRLTVL.

The genes are TRBV4-1 and TRBJ1-1, with D possibly TRBD1 on 6 matching bases. Germline V gene lookup returns CDR1 MGHRA and CDR2 YSYEKL. The CDR3 consists of 17 residues. The V gene lost 0 bases and the J gene lost 10 bases, with 24 bases spanning the gap. CDR3 sequence: CASSQDHKGTTRGGAFF. CDR3 DNA sequence: TGCGCCAGCAGCCAAGATCATAAGGGGACAACTAGGGGGGGAGCTTTCTTT.

The rearrangement uses TRBV6-1 and TRBJ2-5; 8 nucleotides agree with TRBD1. The junction had 3 bases not matched to a gene; V was cut back by 3 bases and J by 6 bases. Germline CDR1 and CDR2: MNHNS and SASEGT. The CDR3 is 13 amino acids. The CDR3 protein is CASSDDRGQTQYF. The CDR3 coding sequence is TGTGCCAGCAGTGATGACAGGGGCCAGACCCAGTACTTC.

This clonotype was detected only once. The V and J genes are TRBV6-5 and TRBJ2-1; 12 bases match TRBD2. After removal of 6 bases from V and 3 bases from J, the junction contained 3 bases not matched to a gene. CDR1 is MNHEY, CDR2 SVGAGI, per germline. The length of the CDR3 is 15 residues. The CDR3 loop reads CASRKTSGSYNEQFF. Written as DNA, the CDR3 is TGTGCCAGCAGAAAGACTAGCGGGAGCTACAATGAGCAGTTCTTC.

The rearrangement joins TRBV5-1 to TRBJ2-5; no clear D. Germline V CDR1 and CDR2: SGHRS, YFSETQ. CDR3 length: 15 residues. Trimming pared 2 bases from V and 4 bases from J, leaving 15 bases between. The CDR3: CASSFTDPAPETQYF. In DNA, the CDR3 is TGCGCCAGCAGCTTTACGGATCCAGCCCCAGAGACCCAGTACTTC.

The rearrangement links TRBV7-9 to TRBJ2-4; 8 bases align to TRBD1. The CDR3 is 15 residues long. The V gene end was trimmed by 5 bases and the J gene end by 7 bases; junction bases not matched to a gene: 10. Germline V lookup: CDR1 SEHNR, CDR2 FQNEAQ (reference sequence). The CDR3 loop is CASSPWTGLTNIQYF. In DNA, the CDR3 is TGTGCCAGCAGCCCCTGGACAGGGTTGACCAACATTCAGTACTTC.

The chain is built from TRBV20-1 and TRBJ2-5; D possibly uses TRBD1 or TRBD2 (7 bases each). CDR3 size: 14 residues. The germline V gene has CDR1 DFQATT and CDR2 SNEGSKA (reference sequence). Trimming removed 2 bases from V and 3 bases from J, with 13 bases in between. The CDR3 loop is CSARSRGGKETQYF. The CDR3 DNA reads TGCAGTGCTAGATCCAGGGGGGGGAAAGAGACCCAGTACTTC.

The CDR3 reads CASSPVGGRASYNEQFF. CDR3 nucleotide sequence: TGTGCCAGCAGCCCCGTGGGCGGGAGGGCCTCCTACAATGAGCAGTTCTTC. The chain recombines TRBV7-3 with TRBJ2-1; 9 bases are a match to TRBD2. J gave up 0 bases and V 5 bases, and 8 bases lay outside the gene matches. Germline-derived CDR1 and CDR2 are SGHTA and FQGTGA. CDR3 length: 17 amino acids. The variable domain in full, completed from reference TRBV7-3 and TRBJ2-1, reads GAGVSQTPSNKVTEKGKYVELRCDPISGHTALYWYRQSLGQGPEFLIYFQGTGAADDSGLPNDRFFAVRPEGSVSTLKIQRTERGDSAVYLCASSPVGGRASYNEQFFGPGTRLTVL.

This clonotype was counted between two and nine times. This sequence joins TRBV4-1 and TRBJ2-3; the match to TRBD1 covers 9 bases. Looked up from germline, CDR1 is MGHRA and CDR2 is YSYEKL. The junction had 4 bases not matched to a gene; V was cut back by 3 bases and J by 3 bases. This CDR3 comprises 15 residues. The CDR3 DNA sequence: TGCGCCAGCAGCCAGCCGGGACAGGGAACAGATACGCAGTATTTT. It yields the protein CASSQPGQGTDTQYF.

The chain employs TRBV28 and TRBJ2-5; the match to TRBD1 covers 10 bases. CDR1 is MDHEN and CDR2 is SYDVKM in the germline V gene. CDR3 size: 17 residues. V trimming: 6 bases; J trimming: 1 base; junction bases outside the gene matches: 11. CDR3 protein: CASSLGGTGVRQETQYF. The CDR3 DNA reads as TGTGCCAGCAGCCTAGGGGGGACAGGGGTCCGCCAAGAGACCCAGTACTTC.

The chain has TRBV5-1 and TRBJ1-1; D gene uncertain. The germline V gene encodes CDR1 SGHRS and CDR2 YFSETQ. CDR3 length: 12 residues. V shed 0 bases and J shed 8 bases, with 8 bases lying between them. CDR3 sequence (DNA): TGCGCCAGCAGCTTGGCCGAGGGAGAAGCTTTCTTT. Translating gives CASSLAEGEAFF.

The chain recombines TRBV2 with TRBJ2-5, with D tentatively TRBD1 or TRBD2 (5 bases each). Germline V gene data show CDR1 as SNHLY and CDR2 as FYNNEI. V was pared by 6 bases and J by 2 bases, with 10 bases between. The CDR3 is made up of 13 amino acids. CDR3 sequence: CASRSGPQETQYF. CDR3 nucleotides: TGTGCCAGCAGATCGGGACCACAAGAGACCCAGTACTTC.

V usage is TRBV30 and J usage is TRBJ2-7, with D possibly TRBD2 on 6 matching bases. Trimming pared 2 bases from V and 3 bases from J, leaving 8 bases between. Germline assignment: CDR1 GTSNPN and CDR2 SVGIG (reference sequence). This CDR3 has 12 residues. The CDR3 nucleotides are TGTGCCTGGAGTAAAGCGGGCTACGAGCAGTACTTC. It encodes CAWSKAGYEQYF.

The rearrangement uses TRBV28 and TRBJ2-3; 7 bases are a match to TRBD2. The CDR3 sequence is 15 residues long. Germline-derived CDR1 and CDR2 are MDHEN and SYDVKM. V gave up 6 bases and J gave up 6 bases; unmatched junction bases: 12. CDR3 nucleotides: TGTGCCAGCAGCCCCGGGGCTAGCGGTGGGGATACGCAGTATTTT. Translating gives CASSPGASGGDTQYF.

This rearrangement joins TRBV20-1 to TRBJ1-2, with no clear D. Trimming removed 5 bases at V and 4 bases at J, with 11 bases between. The CDR3 runs 12 residues. The V gene's germline CDR1 is DFQATT and CDR2 SNEGSKA (reference sequence). CDR3 bases: TGCAGTGCTTACCGGGAACCCTATGGCTACACCTTC. Protein sequence: CSAYREPYGYTF.

This clonotype was detected only once. The rearrangement joins TRBV18 to TRBJ1-5, with D hard to call. The CDR3 is 14 amino acids. Germline V lookup: CDR1 KGHSH, CDR2 LQKENI. Trimming left V 3 bases short and J 1 base short, with 7 bases between. In nucleotides, the CDR3 is TGTGCCAGCTCACCCGTGCGGAGCAATCAGCCCCAGCATTTT. Translating it yields CASSPVRSNQPQHF.

Worth noting for this clonotype: At one end the junction does not follow the germline gene, possibly because of a read error. The rearrangement joins TRBV28 to TRBJ2-1; D unresolved. This CDR3 has 12 amino acids. CDR1 and CDR2 (germline): MDHEN, SYDVKM. DNA of the CDR3: TGTGCCTGCAGTAAGTCTAGGGATGAGCAGTTCTTC. This encodes CACSKSRDEQFF.

The chain carries TRBV9 and TRBJ2-1; D possibly uses TRBD1 or TRBD2 (7 bases each). CDR3 length: 14 amino acids. The ends were cut back, 4 bases at V and 6 bases at J, with 14 bases in the middle. Germline assignment: CDR1 SGDLS and CDR2 YYNGEE. The CDR3 DNA is TGTGCCAGCAGCAGCGGGACAGCTTTCAATGAGCAGTTCTTC. This encodes CASSSGTAFNEQFF.

The chain recombines TRBV27 with TRBJ1-5; D remains ambiguous. The germline CDR1 and CDR2 sequences are MNHEY and SMNVEV (reference sequence). There are 13 residues in the CDR3. With 7 bases removed from V and 8 bases from J, the gap between germline ends came to 15 bases. CDR3 amino acids: CASKRSMKEPQHF. The CDR3 DNA sequence: TGTGCCAGCAAAAGGAGTATGAAGGAGCCCCAGCATTTT.

This chain links TRBV19 with TRBJ1-2; weak D call: TRBD1 (5 bases). V lost 3 bases and J 4 bases, leaving 15 bases between the germline ends. The CDR3 contains 15 residues. Germline lookup yields CDR1 LNHDA and CDR2 SQIVND (reference sequence). The CDR3 nucleotides read TGTGCCAGTAGTATTGCTCAGGGCGGAGGCTATGGCTACACCTTC. It is translated as CASSIAQGGGYGYTF.

The rearrangement uses TRBV20-1 and TRBJ2-1, with 14 bases matching TRBD2. Trimming took 6 bases from V and 6 from J; bases not matched to a gene: 7. The germline V gene encodes CDR1 DFQATT and CDR2 SNEGSKA (reference sequence). This CDR3 spans 15 amino acids. The CDR3 loop reads CSADPGLAGVNEQFF. The DNA of the CDR3 is TGCAGTGCCGATCCGGGACTAGCGGGAGTCAATGAGCAGTTCTTC.